This T cell receptor (beta chain) was recorded in a study of cytomegalovirus exposure and HLA in healthy donors. Primers for the PCR totalled 60 Vbeta and 13 Jbeta. Sequenced by immunoSEQ multiplex PCR; TCRdb stores in-frame clones only, minus some. The data hold around 130,000 clones, with about two thirds observed a single time. Material for sequencing was PBMCs. The clonotype originates from a middle-aged man in good health and CMV-seropositive.

The CDR3 here is CASSPGQGRGGGYTF. The CDR3 coding sequence is TGTGCCAGTAGTCCTGGACAGGGGCGCGGAGGTGGCTACACCTTC. This chain joins TRBV19 and TRBJ1-2; 9 bases map to TRBD1. Losses at the gene ends were 5 bases for V and 7 bases for J; bases not matched to a gene: 11. Germline assignment: CDR1 LNHDA and CDR2 SQIVND (reference sequence). The CDR3 extends over 15 amino acids.